This TCR beta chain was sequenced in a study of T cell responses to AZD1222 COVID-19 vaccine. Study-wide points: When two AZD1222 doses had been given, Spike-specific TCR breadth and depth rose. Just a handful of AZD1222 recipients were seropositive at baseline.

As concerns this clone: The antigen is not known.

This CDR3 has 18 residues. V was clipped by 3 bases and J by 2 bases; unmatched bases: 14. CDR1 and CDR2 from the germline V gene are SGHTS and YDEGEE. Libraries were prepared by immunoSEQ multiplex PCR; TCRdb keeps only in-frame clonotypes and omits some of them. The data show about 150,000 clones, about 93% seen once. The chain uses TRBV5-8 and TRBJ2-5; 9 bases match TRBD1. Specimen: peripheral blood, collected 28 days after the second AZD1222 dose. The clonotype was recovered from an adult who received the AZD1222 COVID-19 vaccine. In DNA, the CDR3 is TGTGCCAGCAGCTCCCGGACAGGGGAGAGCGGGGAGCAAGAGACCCAGTACTTC. Translation: CASSSRTGESGEQETQYF.